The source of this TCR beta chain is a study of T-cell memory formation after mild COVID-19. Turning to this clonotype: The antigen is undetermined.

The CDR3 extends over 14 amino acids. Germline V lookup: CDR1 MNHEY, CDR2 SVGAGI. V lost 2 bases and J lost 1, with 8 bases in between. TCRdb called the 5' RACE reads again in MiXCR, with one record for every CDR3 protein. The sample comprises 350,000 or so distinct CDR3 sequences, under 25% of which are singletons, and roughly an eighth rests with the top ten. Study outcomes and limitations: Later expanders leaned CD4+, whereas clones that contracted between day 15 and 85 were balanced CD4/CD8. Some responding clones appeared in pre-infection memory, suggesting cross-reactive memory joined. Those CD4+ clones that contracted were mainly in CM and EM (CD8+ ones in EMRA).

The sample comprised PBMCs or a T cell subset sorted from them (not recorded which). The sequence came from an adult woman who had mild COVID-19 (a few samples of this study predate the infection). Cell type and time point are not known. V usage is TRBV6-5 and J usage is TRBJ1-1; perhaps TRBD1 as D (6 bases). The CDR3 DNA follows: TGTGCCAGCAGTTACGTGACAGGGAACACTGAAGCTTTCTTT. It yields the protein CASSYVTGNTEAFF.